Presented here are 16 T cell receptor beta chains from one specimen sequenced in a study of regulatory T cells in long-lasting Graves disease. Indicated time point: newly diagnosed GD, antithyroid drugs for less than 3 months. PBMC RNA was the source of the TCR library. Arm-PCR of CDR3 regions and iRepertoire HTBI primers were the basis on which TCR beta libraries were built. TCRdb used MiXCR to reprocess the multiplex PCR reads, holding one entry per CDR3 protein. In the table there are around 250,000 distinct CDR3 sequences, over 20% of which are singletons. The specimen was peripheral blood mononuclear cells (PBMCs), collected at new diagnosis, from a patient treated with antithyroid drugs. Source of these receptors: a female donor with Graves disease.

The sample holds a few counts of this clonotype. One base separates it from a far larger clone, so it is likely a read error. The V call is TRBV2, the J call TRBJ2-4, with 7 bases fitting TRBD2. After removal of 1 base from V and 13 bases from J, the junction contained 13 bases not matched to a gene. CDR3 length: 15 residues. Germline V CDR1 and CDR2: SNHLY, FYNNEI. The DNA of the CDR3 is TGTGCCAGCAGTGAAGATGGAGGGGCGGGGGATGAGCAGTACTTC. This sequence encodes CASSEDGGAGDEQYF.

This clonotype has at least ten counts. The chain has TRBV7-9 and TRBJ1-1; the D gene is possibly TRBD1 (6 bases). The CDR3 totals 14 residues. CDR1 and CDR2 (germline): SEHNR, FQNEAQ (reference sequence). Trimming shortened V by 5 bases and J by 1 base, and 11 bases separated the two germline ends. The CDR3 coding sequence is TGTGCCAGCAGCAGACCAGGGGAGAACACTGAAGCTTTCTTT. It specifies CASSRPGENTEAFF.

The CDR3 reads CASSFQRVAGELFF. The CDR3 nucleotides read TGTGCCAGCAGTTTTCAAAGGGTGGCCGGGGAGCTGTTTTTT. The V gene is TRBV12-3 or TRBV12-4, the J gene TRBJ2-2, with D unclear. The CDR3 covers 14 residues. V dropped 3 bases and J dropped 6 bases, with 11 bases sitting between them.

This clonotype was seen repeatedly, ten times or more. The CDR3 protein is CATSRAGRVYGYTF. Written as DNA, the CDR3 is TGTGCCACCAGCAGAGCGGGCAGGGTCTATGGCTACACCTTC. The chain carries TRBV15 and TRBJ1-2; perhaps TRBD1 as D (5 bases). Germline-derived CDR1 and CDR2 are LNHNV and YYDKDF (reference sequence). The CDR3 runs to 14 residues. The ends were cut back, 1 base at V and 4 bases at J, with 10 bases in the middle. The full variable domain, rest sourced from reference TRBV15 and TRBJ1-2, is DAMVIQNPRYQVTQFGKPVTLSCSQTLNHNVMYWYQQKSSQAPKLLFHYYDKDFNNEADTPDNFQSRRPNTSFCFLDIRSPGLGDTAMYLCATSRAGRVYGYTFGSGTRLTVV.

There are many counts of this clonotype. The chain uses TRBV15 and TRBJ2-7, with TRBD2 matching over 12 bases. Germline values: CDR1 LNHNV, CDR2 YYDKDF (reference sequence). V lost 5 bases, J lost 7 bases, and 12 bases stayed unmatched. This CDR3 region has 16 residues. The chain's CDR3 is CATSDLAGGPLGEQYF. In nucleotides, the CDR3 is TGTGCCACCAGCGACCTAGCGGGAGGGCCATTAGGAGAGCAGTACTTC.

This clonotype was found many times. The V gene is TRBV18, the J gene TRBJ2-3; no clear D. CDR3 length equals 12 residues. The V gene lost 2 bases and the J gene lost 4 bases, with 4 bases spanning the gap. Germline CDR1 KGHSH, CDR2 LQKENI. This chain's CDR3 is CASSPNSDTQYF. CDR3 DNA sequence: TGTGCCAGCTCACCAAACTCAGATACGCAGTATTTT.

This clonotype was counted many times. CDR3 sequence: CASSYTGRDNEQFF. CDR3 coding DNA: TGTGCCAGCAGCTATACAGGACGGGACAATGAGCAGTTCTTC. The gene calls are TRBV7-9 and TRBJ2-1, with a possible D match to TRBD1 (5 bases). This CDR3 has 14 amino acids. CDR1 and CDR2 (germline): SEHNR, FQNEAQ (reference sequence). Trimming shortened V by 4 bases and J by 5 bases, and 12 bases separated the two germline ends.

This clonotype was counted many times. The chain couples TRBV2 to TRBJ2-4, with 7 bases lining up with TRBD1. V lost 7 bases to trimming and J lost 2 bases; unmatched junction nucleotides: 8. The germline gives CDR1 SNHLY, CDR2 FYNNEI. The CDR3 extends over 15 amino acids. The CDR3 sequence is CASNSDRRSKNIQYF. The DNA of the CDR3 is TGTGCCAGCAACTCGGACAGGAGGTCCAAAAACATTCAGTACTTC.

This clonotype was counted many times. The chain links TRBV9 to TRBJ2-1; TRBD2 agrees at 11 bases. From germline, CDR1 is SGDLS and CDR2 YYNGEE. The trim removed 0 bases at V and 5 bases at J, leaving 4 bases unmatched. The CDR3 has 16 residues. The CDR3 nucleotides are TGTGCCAGCAGCGTAGGAGGGACTAGCGGAAACAATGAGCAGTTCTTC. As protein: CASSVGGTSGNNEQFF. The full variable domain, rest sourced from reference TRBV9 and TRBJ2-1, is DSGVTQTPKHLITATGQRVTLRCSPRSGDLSVYWYQQSLDQGLQFLIQYYNGEERAKGNILERFSAQQFPDLHSELNLSSLELGDSALYFCASSVGGTSGNNEQFFGPGTRLTVL.

Remarks on this clonotype: This may arise from a read error, as a much more abundant clone is one base away. The rearrangement joins TRBV7-9 to TRBJ2-1; perhaps D is TRBD1 or TRBD2 (5 bases each). Germline V gene sequence: CDR1 SEHNR, CDR2 FQNEAQ (reference sequence). This CDR3 contains 14 residues. CDR3 sequence reads: CASQTPGLVNEQSF. For the CDR3, the DNA is TGTGCCAGCCAAACCCCGGGGCTAGTCAATGAGCAGTCCTTC.

The genes are TRBV28 and TRBJ1-1; 9 bases are shared with TRBD1. The ends lost 3 bases at V and 7 bases at J; junction bases unmatched: 15. CDR1 and CDR2 (germline): MDHEN, SYDVKM. CDR3 size: 17 residues. CDR3 coding DNA: TGTGCCAGCAGTTTGTCCGGGACAGGGATCAGTAAGGGTGAAGCTTTCTTT. It specifies CASSLSGTGISKGEAFF.

Ten or more counts support this clonotype. The rearrangement uses TRBV18 and TRBJ2-2, with D tentatively TRBD2 (6 bases). Germline V CDR1 and CDR2: KGHSH, LQKENI. The V end was cut by 2 bases, the J end by 1 base, with 11 bases between. The CDR3 loop spans 16 amino acids. Here the CDR3 reads CASSPLVAVNTGELFF. The CDR3 DNA is TGTGCCAGCTCACCATTGGTAGCGGTGAACACCGGGGAGCTGTTTTTT.

V gene TRBV4-2 combines with J gene TRBJ2-6; a possible D gene is TRBD1 (6 bases). From germline, CDR1 is LGHNA and CDR2 YNFKEQ. V gave up 6 bases and J gave up 0 bases, with 18 bases separating them. The CDR3 contains 18 residues. The CDR3 nucleotides are TGTGCCAGCAGTAAATCCGGGACACCAATCTCTGGGGCCAACGTCCTGACTTTC. Translated, it gives CASSKSGTPISGANVLTF.

The rearrangement uses TRBV18 and TRBJ2-3, with 7 bases identical to TRBD1. Germline V gives CDR1 KGHSH, CDR2 LQKENI. V was pared by 5 bases and J by 2 bases, with 7 bases of the junction left unmatched. CDR3 length: 15 residues. The CDR3 nucleotides are TGTGCCAGCTCAACCCGACAGGGTTCCACAGATACGCAGTATTTT. Residues: CASSTRQGSTDTQYF.

This clonotype was seen ten or more times. J is TRBJ1-1 and V is TRBV28, with D possibly matching TRBD1 (5 bases). The V end was cut by 7 bases, the J end by 6 bases, with 21 bases between. The CDR3 runs 15 residues. From germline, CDR1 is MDHEN and CDR2 SYDVKM. Here the CDR3 reads CASIPHTGVGSEAFF. CDR3 sequence (DNA): TGTGCCAGCATCCCCCACACGGGGGTAGGGTCTGAAGCTTTCTTT. Variable domain in full (rest from reference TRBV28 and TRBJ1-1): DVKVTQSSRYLVKRTGEKVFLECVQDMDHENMFWYRQDPGLGLRLIYFSYDVKMKEKGDIPEGYSVSREKKERFSLILESASTNQTSMYLCASIPHTGVGSEAFFGQGTRLTVV.

This clonotype appeared many times. The rearrangement links TRBV5-1 to TRBJ2-3, with TRBD1 as a possible D gene (7 bases). The V gene lost 4 bases and the J gene lost 5 bases, with 20 bases spanning the gap. The length of the CDR3 is 16 residues. Germline loops: CDR1 SGHRS, CDR2 YFSETQ. For the CDR3, the DNA is TGCGCCAGCAGCCCACTGACAGGGAGGATGGAAGATACGCAGTATTTT. Its protein product is CASSPLTGRMEDTQYF. Combining the CDR3 with reference TRBV5-1 and TRBJ2-3 gives the whole variable domain KAGVTQTPRYLIKTRGQQVTLSCSPISGHRSVSWYQQTPGQGLQFLFEYFSETQRNKGNFPGRFSGRQFSNSRSEMNVSTLELGDSALYLCASSPLTGRMEDTQYFGPGTRLTVL.